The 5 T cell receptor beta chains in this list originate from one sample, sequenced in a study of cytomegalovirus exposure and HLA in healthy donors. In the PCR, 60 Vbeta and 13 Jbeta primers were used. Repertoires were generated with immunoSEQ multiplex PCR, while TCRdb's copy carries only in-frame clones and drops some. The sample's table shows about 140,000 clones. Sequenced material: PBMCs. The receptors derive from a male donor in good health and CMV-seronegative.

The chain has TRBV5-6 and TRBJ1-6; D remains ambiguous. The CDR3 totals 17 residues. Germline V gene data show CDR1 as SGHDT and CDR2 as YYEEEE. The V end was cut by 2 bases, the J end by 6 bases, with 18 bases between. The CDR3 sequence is CASSFAHSPSGNSPLHF. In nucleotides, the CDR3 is TGTGCCAGCAGCTTTGCCCACTCGCCCAGCGGTAATTCACCCCTCCACTTT.

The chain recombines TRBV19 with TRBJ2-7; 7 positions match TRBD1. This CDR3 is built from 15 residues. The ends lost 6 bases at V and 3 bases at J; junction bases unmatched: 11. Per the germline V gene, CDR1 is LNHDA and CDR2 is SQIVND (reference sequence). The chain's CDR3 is CASRRTGVPHYEQYF. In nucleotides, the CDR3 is TGTGCCAGTAGGCGTACAGGGGTCCCCCACTACGAGCAGTACTTC.

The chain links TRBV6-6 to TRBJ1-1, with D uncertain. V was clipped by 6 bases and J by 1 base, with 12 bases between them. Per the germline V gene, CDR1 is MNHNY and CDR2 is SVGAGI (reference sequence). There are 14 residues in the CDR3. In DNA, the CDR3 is TGTGCCAGCAGCGAACCGCGGGGGAACACTGAAGCTTTCTTT. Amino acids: CASSEPRGNTEAFF.

The CDR3 loop is CASVPGHLMNTEAFF. The CDR3 nucleotides read TGTGCCAGCGTACCGGGACACCTCATGAACACTGAAGCTTTCTTT. The gene calls are TRBV6-1 and TRBJ1-1; D is perhaps TRBD1 (6 bases). Germline V gene sequence: CDR1 MNHNS, CDR2 SASEGT. Trimming shortened V by 8 bases and J by 0 bases, and 16 bases separated the two germline ends. The CDR3 runs to 15 residues.

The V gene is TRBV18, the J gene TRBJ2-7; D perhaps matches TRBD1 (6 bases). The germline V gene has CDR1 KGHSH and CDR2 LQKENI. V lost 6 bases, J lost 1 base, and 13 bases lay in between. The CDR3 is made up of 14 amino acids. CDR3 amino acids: CASSTGTPSYEQYF. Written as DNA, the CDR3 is TGTGCCAGCTCGACCGGGACACCGTCCTACGAGCAGTACTTC.